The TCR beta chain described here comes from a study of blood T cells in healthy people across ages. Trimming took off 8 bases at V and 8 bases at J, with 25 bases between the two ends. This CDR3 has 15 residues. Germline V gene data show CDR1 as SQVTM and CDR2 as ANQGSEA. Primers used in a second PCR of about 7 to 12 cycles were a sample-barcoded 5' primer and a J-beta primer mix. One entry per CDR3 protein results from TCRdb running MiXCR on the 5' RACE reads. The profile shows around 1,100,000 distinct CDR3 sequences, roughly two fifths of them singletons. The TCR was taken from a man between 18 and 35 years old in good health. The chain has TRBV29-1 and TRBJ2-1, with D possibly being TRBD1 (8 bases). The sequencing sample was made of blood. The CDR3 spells CSYWGGAGGKDEQFF. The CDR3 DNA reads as TGCAGCTACTGGGGAGGGGCAGGGGGCAAGGATGAGCAGTTCTTC.